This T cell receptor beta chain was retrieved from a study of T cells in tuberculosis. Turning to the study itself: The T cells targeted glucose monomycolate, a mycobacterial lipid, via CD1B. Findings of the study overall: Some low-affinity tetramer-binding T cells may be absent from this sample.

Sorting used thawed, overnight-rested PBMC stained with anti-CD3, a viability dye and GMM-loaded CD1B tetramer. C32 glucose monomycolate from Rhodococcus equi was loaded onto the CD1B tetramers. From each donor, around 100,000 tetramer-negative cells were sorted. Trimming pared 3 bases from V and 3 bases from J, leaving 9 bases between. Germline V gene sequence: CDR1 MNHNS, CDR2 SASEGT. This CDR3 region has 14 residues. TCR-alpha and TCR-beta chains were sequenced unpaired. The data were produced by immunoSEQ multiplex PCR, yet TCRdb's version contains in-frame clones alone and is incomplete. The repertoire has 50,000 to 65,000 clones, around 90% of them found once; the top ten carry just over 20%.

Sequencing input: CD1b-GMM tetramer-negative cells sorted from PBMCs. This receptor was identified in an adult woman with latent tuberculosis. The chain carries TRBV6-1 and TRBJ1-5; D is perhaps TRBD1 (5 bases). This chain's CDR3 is CASSEGQHNQPQHF. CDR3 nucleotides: TGTGCCAGCAGTGAGGGGCAGCACAATCAGCCCCAGCATTTT.